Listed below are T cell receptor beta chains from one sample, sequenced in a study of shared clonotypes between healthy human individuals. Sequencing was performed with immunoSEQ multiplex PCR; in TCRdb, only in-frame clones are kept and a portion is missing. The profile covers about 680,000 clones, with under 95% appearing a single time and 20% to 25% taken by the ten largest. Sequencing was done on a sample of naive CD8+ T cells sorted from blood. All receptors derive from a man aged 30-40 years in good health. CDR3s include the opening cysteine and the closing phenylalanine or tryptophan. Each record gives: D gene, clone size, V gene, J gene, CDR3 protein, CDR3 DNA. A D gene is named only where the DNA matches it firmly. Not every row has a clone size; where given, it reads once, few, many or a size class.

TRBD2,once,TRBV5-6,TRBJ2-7,CASSLPLAAAYEQYF,TGTGCCAGCAGCTTGCCTCTAGCGGCAGCCTACGAGCAGTACTTC
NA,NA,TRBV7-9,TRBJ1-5,CASSPGGSNNQPQHF,TGTGCCAGCAGCCCGGGGGGCTCTAACAATCAGCCCCAGCATTTT
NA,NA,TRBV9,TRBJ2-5,CASSGSGTQETQYF,TGTGCCAGCAGCGGATCCGGGACGCAAGAGACCCAGTACTTC
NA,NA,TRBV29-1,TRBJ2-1,CSVETGFSYEQFF,TGCAGCGTTGAAACCGGGTTCTCTTATGAGCAGTTCTTC
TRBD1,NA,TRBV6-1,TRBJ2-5,CASSEGVRDRGRETQYF,TGTGCCAGCAGTGAAGGAGTTCGGGACAGGGGACGAGAGACCCAGTACTTC
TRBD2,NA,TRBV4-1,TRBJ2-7,CASSQGLADYEQYF,TGCGCCAGCAGCCAAGGACTAGCGGATTACGAGCAGTACTTC
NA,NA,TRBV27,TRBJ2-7,CASSEPGVGMYEQYF,TGTGCCAGCAGCGAACCAGGGGTAGGGATGTACGAGCAGTACTTC
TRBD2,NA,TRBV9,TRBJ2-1,CASSVKWSGSANEQFF,TGTGCCAGCAGCGTAAAGTGGAGCGGGAGCGCCAATGAGCAGTTCTTC
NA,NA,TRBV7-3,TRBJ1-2,CASSLLTQANYGYTF,TGTGCCAGCAGCTTATTAACTCAGGCAAACTATGGCTACACCTTC
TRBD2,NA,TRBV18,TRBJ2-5,CASSPQVSTSGSGFQETQYF,TGTGCCAGCTCACCACAGGTTTCGACTAGCGGGAGTGGATTCCAAGAGACCCAGTACTTC
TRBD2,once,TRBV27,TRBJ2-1,CASSFGAGGLGEQFF,TGTGCCAGCAGTTTCGGAGCGGGAGGCTTGGGTGAGCAGTTCTTC
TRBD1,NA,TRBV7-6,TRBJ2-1,CASSFRTGGNEQFF,TGTGCCAGCAGCTTTCGAACAGGGGGCAATGAGCAGTTCTTC
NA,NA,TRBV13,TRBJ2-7,CASSLGGLISYEQYF,TGTGCCAGCAGCTTAGGCGGGCTAATTTCCTACGAGCAGTACTTC
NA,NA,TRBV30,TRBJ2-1,CAWRDTGIEQFF,TGTGCCTGGAGGGATACAGGGATCGAGCAGTTCTTC
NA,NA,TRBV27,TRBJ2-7,CASSRSGEFYEQYF,TGTGCCAGCAGTCGATCCGGTGAATTCTACGAGCAGTACTTC
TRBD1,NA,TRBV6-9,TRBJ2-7,CASTALEGQGGPYEQYF,TGTGCCAGCACGGCACTTGAGGGACAGGGGGGGCCCTACGAGCAGTACTTC
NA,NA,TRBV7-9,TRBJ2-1,CASSLVGGGSSYNEQFF,TGTGCCAGCAGCTTAGTAGGGGGGGGAAGCTCCTACAATGAGCAGTTCTTC
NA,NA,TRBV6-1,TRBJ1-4,CASSGLDATNEKLFF,TGTGCCAGCAGTGGACTAGATGCAACTAATGAAAAACTGTTTTTT
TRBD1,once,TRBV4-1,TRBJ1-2,CASSLGQGALAYGYTF,TGCGCCAGCAGCCTAGGACAGGGGGCGCTTGCCTATGGCTACACCTTC
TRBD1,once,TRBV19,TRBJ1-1,CASSRDRAHWDTEAFF,TGTGCCAGTAGTAGGGACAGGGCCCATTGGGACACTGAAGCTTTCTTT
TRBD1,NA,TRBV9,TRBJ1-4,CASSPTGTGYSGAAEKLFF,TGTGCCAGCAGCCCGACGGGGACAGGGTATTCGGGGGCGGCAGAAAAACTGTTTTTT
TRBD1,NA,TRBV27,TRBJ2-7,CASSLSSGGYEQYF,TGTGCCAGCAGTTTAAGCTCAGGGGGCTACGAGCAGTACTTC